Shown below are 28 T cell receptor beta chains from a single sample sequenced in a study of T cell responses to AZD1222 COVID-19 vaccine. Assay used: immunoSEQ multiplex PCR; TCRdb lists only in-frame clones, some missing. Of fewer than 200,000 clones detected, 80% to 90% appear once; the ten largest clones hold roughly 6%. The sample in question was peripheral blood, obtained on day 0 of AZD1222 vaccination. The receptors shown here come from an adult in good health.

The chain combines TRBV6-5 with TRBJ1-4; D perhaps matches TRBD1 (5 bases). The CDR3 has 14 residues. The germline CDR1 and CDR2 sequences are MNHEY and SVGAGI. Trimming left V 6 bases short and J 10 bases short, with 18 bases between. The CDR3 region is CASRGDPGGGKLFF. In DNA form, the CDR3 reads TGTGCCAGCAGGGGGGACCCGGGGGGTGGAAAACTGTTTTTT.

The chain recombines TRBV6-5 with TRBJ2-7, with 11 nucleotides matching TRBD1. The CDR3 has 14 amino acids. Trimming removed 6 bases from V and 5 bases from J; junction bases left unmatched: 6. Germline CDR1 and CDR2: MNHEY and SVGAGI. Written as DNA, the CDR3 is TGTGCCAGCAGGGCGGACAGGGGGCAGGACGAGCAGTACTTC. Protein sequence: CASRADRGQDEQYF.

This clone was seen only once. V is TRBV27 and J is TRBJ1-6, with D uncertain. V was trimmed by 7 bases and J by 0 bases, leaving 19 bases between them. The CDR3 consists of 18 residues. Germline V gene sequence: CDR1 MNHEY, CDR2 SMNVEV (reference sequence). The CDR3 is CASTKAGFPSSYNSPLHF. The CDR3 DNA follows: TGTGCCAGCACTAAAGCGGGCTTCCCGAGCTCCTATAATTCACCCCTCCACTTT.

This clone was picked up one time. The chain couples TRBV2 to TRBJ1-4, with D possibly matching TRBD1 (6 bases). The CDR3 has 15 residues. Germline-derived CDR1 and CDR2 are SNHLY and FYNNEI. The ends were cut back, 6 bases at V and 1 base at J, with 12 bases in the middle. In nucleotides, the CDR3 is TGTGCCAGCAGGGAAACGGACAGAACTAATGAAAAACTGTTTTTT. Its translation is CASRETDRTNEKLFF.

The chain links TRBV2 to TRBJ1-4; weak D call: TRBD1 (5 bases). CDR3 size: 14 residues. Germline CDR1 and CDR2: SNHLY and FYNNEI. Trimming removed 6 bases at V and 10 bases at J, with 18 bases between. The CDR3 is CASRLEMGVGKLFF. The CDR3 DNA reads TGTGCCAGCAGGCTAGAAATGGGGGTTGGAAAACTGTTTTTT.

The chain joins TRBV28 to TRBJ1-2, with 7 nucleotides matching TRBD1. The CDR3 spans 13 residues. Looked up from germline, CDR1 is MDHEN and CDR2 is SYDVKM. The ends lost 8 bases at V and 4 bases at J; junction bases unmatched: 7. This CDR3 is CASSPQGGYGYTF. The CDR3 bases are TGTGCCAGCTCGCCGCAGGGGGGCTATGGCTACACCTTC.

The chain is built from TRBV7-2 and TRBJ2-5; the D is unclear. Trimming cost V 1 base and J 5 bases, with 14 bases left between them. Germline loops: CDR1 SGHTA, CDR2 FQGNSA. This CDR3 contains 15 residues. The CDR3 nucleotides are TGTGCCAGCAGCTTAGTTGGTTCCGCCACGGAGACCCAGTACTTC. Protein sequence: CASSLVGSATETQYF.

The chain joins TRBV7-2 to TRBJ2-3; D unclear. The CDR3 totals 15 residues. Deletions cut 1 base from V and 5 bases from J, with 13 bases between. In germline, CDR1 is SGHTA, CDR2 FQGNSA. Written as DNA, the CDR3 is TGTGCCAGCAGCTTAGAAGGCAACCCGGGAGATACGCAGTATTTT. This encodes CASSLEGNPGDTQYF.

V usage is TRBV30 and J usage is TRBJ2-1; 11 nucleotides match TRBD2. J was trimmed by 5 bases and V by 0 bases; bases with no gene match: 0. There are 14 residues in the CDR3. Looked up from germline, CDR1 is GTSNPN and CDR2 is SVGIG (reference sequence). Here the CDR3 DNA reads TGTGCCTGGAGTGTACTAGCGGGAGACAATGAGCAGTTCTTC. It codes for CAWSVLAGDNEQFF.

The chain's CDR3 is CASSLDRGNYGYTF. The DNA of the CDR3 is TGTGCCAGCAGCTTAGATCGGGGGAACTATGGCTACACCTTC. This chain uses TRBV7-8 with TRBJ1-2; perhaps TRBD1 as D (5 bases). Germline V gives CDR1 SGHVS, CDR2 FQNEAQ. V lost 1 base, J lost 2 bases, and 8 bases lay in between. This CDR3 is built from 14 residues.

This sequence joins TRBV12-3 or TRBV12-4 and TRBJ1-4, with D uncertain. CDR3 length: 11 residues. Trimming removed 2 bases at V and 11 bases at J, with 6 bases between. This CDR3 reads CASSLYSKLFF. The CDR3 region has the DNA TGTGCCAGCAGTTTATACAGTAAACTGTTTTTT.

As concerns this clone: Other DNA variants within this sample encode the same CDR3. The chain employs TRBV6-1 and TRBJ2-7, with TRBD1 matching over 8 bases. The V gene end was trimmed by 1 base and the J gene end by 2 bases; junction bases not matched to a gene: 1. The germline gives CDR1 MNHNS, CDR2 SASEGT. CDR3 length: 14 amino acids. The CDR3 DNA is TGTGCCAGCAGTGAAGGGACAGGGCCCTACGAGCAGTACTTC. It codes for CASSEGTGPYEQYF.

This chain links TRBV6-5 with TRBJ2-4, with D possibly matching TRBD1 (6 bases). V lost 4 bases, J lost 9 bases, and 13 bases lay in between. The CDR3 has 13 amino acids. The germline V gene has CDR1 MNHEY and CDR2 SVGAGI. Here the CDR3 DNA reads TGTGCCAGCAGTTCCCAGGGGAGTTCCATTCAGTACTTC. Translation: CASSSQGSSIQYF.

The J gene is TRBJ1-2, the V gene TRBV5-4; 10 nucleotides line up with TRBD1. The germline V gene encodes CDR1 SGHNT and CDR2 YYREEE (reference sequence). The CDR3 covers 17 residues. After removal of 4 bases from V and 1 base from J, the junction contained 10 bases not matched to a gene. CDR3 sequence: CASSTETGGRGNYGYTF. CDR3 in DNA: TGTGCCAGCAGCACAGAGACAGGGGGCAGGGGTAACTATGGCTACACCTTC.

This clone was seen just once. The chain uses TRBV10-3 and TRBJ1-5, with D tentatively TRBD1 (5 bases). Trimming removed 5 bases from V and 3 bases from J, with 14 bases in between. Looked up from germline, CDR1 is ENHRY and CDR2 is SYGVKD. This CDR3 is built from 15 residues. The CDR3, as DNA: TGTGCCATCAGTACCTCAGAGGGGAACAATCAGCCCCAGCATTTT. This translates into CAISTSEGNNQPQHF.

The genes are TRBV7-2 and TRBJ2-7; D might be TRBD2 (5 bases). This CDR3 has 14 residues. Deletions cut 1 base from V and 2 bases from J, with 9 bases between. Per germline, CDR1 SGHTA and CDR2 FQGNSA. The CDR3 reads CASSLELGPYEQYF. The DNA for the CDR3 is TGTGCCAGCAGCTTAGAACTAGGCCCCTACGAGCAGTACTTC. The variable domain in full, completed from reference TRBV7-2 and TRBJ2-7, reads GAGVSQSPSNKVTEKGKDVELRCDPISGHTALYWYRQSLGQGLEFLIYFQGNSAPDKSGLPSDRFSAERTGGSVSTLTIQRTQQEDSAVYLCASSLELGPYEQYFGPGTRLTVT.

The chain recombines TRBV29-1 with TRBJ2-1, with TRBD2 identical over 8 bases. The length of the CDR3 is 16 residues. Germline trimming cut 7 bases from V and 4 bases from J; bases unmatched to any gene: 15. Looked up from germline, CDR1 is SQVTM and CDR2 is ANQGSEA. CDR3 in DNA: TGCAGCGGCACGACGCTACGCGGGAGGACTTACAATGAGCAGTTCTTC. This sequence encodes CSGTTLRGRTYNEQFF.

The genes are TRBV30 and TRBJ2-3; D is unclear. The germline V gene has CDR1 GTSNPN and CDR2 SVGIG (reference sequence). V was trimmed by 3 bases and J by 2 bases, leaving 6 bases between them. The CDR3 has 12 residues. CDR3 region: CAWRASTDTQYF. The CDR3 DNA reads TGTGCCTGGAGGGCATCCACAGATACGCAGTATTTT.

This chain links TRBV28 with TRBJ1-6; D remains unclear. With 3 bases removed from V and 10 bases from J, the gap between germline ends came to 19 bases. The CDR3 runs to 16 residues. CDR1 is MDHEN, CDR2 SYDVKM, per germline. The chain's CDR3 is CASSFSAGPIRSPLHF. CDR3 DNA: TGTGCCAGCAGTTTCTCCGCAGGCCCGATTAGGTCACCCCTCCACTTT.

CDR3 region: CASSLTFNEKLFF. The DNA for the CDR3 is TGTGCCAGCAGCCTGACCTTTAATGAAAAACTGTTTTTT. The V and J genes are TRBV11-1 and TRBJ1-4; no clear D gene. Per the germline V gene, CDR1 is SGHAT and CDR2 is FQDESV (reference sequence). The ends were cut back, 5 bases at V and 4 bases at J, with 8 bases in the middle. The CDR3 consists of 13 residues.

This chain links TRBV7-2 with TRBJ2-1; TRBD2 matches at 10 bases. V shed 6 bases and J 15 bases; nucleotides not matched to a gene: 5. Germline CDR1 and CDR2: SGHTA and FQGNSA. The CDR3 is 11 amino acids. CDR3: CASSPGTSVFF. The CDR3 DNA reads TGTGCCAGCAGTCCCGGGACTAGCGTGTTCTTC.

In this sample, this clone turned up many times. The chain couples TRBV27 to TRBJ1-4, with 9 bases identical to TRBD1. V lost 5 bases and J lost 4; bases outside the gene matches: 14. Looked up from germline, CDR1 is MNHEY and CDR2 is SMNVEV (reference sequence). The CDR3 is 18 residues long. This CDR3 is CASSPTGTGRNINEKLFF. The CDR3 DNA reads as TGTGCCAGCAGTCCTACCGGGACAGGGAGGAACATTAATGAAAAACTGTTTTTT.

J is TRBJ1-5 and V is TRBV5-1; D remains unclear. The length of the CDR3 is 13 residues. Trimming removed 2 bases from V and 2 bases from J, with 5 bases in between. CDR1 and CDR2 from the germline V gene are SGHRS and YFSETQ. The CDR3 reads CASSFWGNQPQHF. The CDR3 DNA sequence: TGCGCCAGCAGCTTTTGGGGCAATCAGCCCCAGCATTTT.

The chain employs TRBV10-3 and TRBJ1-1; 8 bases align to TRBD1. This CDR3 comprises 14 residues. Germline V gene sequence: CDR1 ENHRY, CDR2 SYGVKD. V was clipped by 6 bases and J by 5 bases; unmatched bases: 8. CDR3 protein: CAIRTDRGGTEAFF. CDR3 bases: TGTGCCATCAGAACCGACAGGGGTGGGACTGAAGCTTTCTTT.

The CDR3 here is CASSIDPPGTDLHF. CDR3 coding DNA: TGTGCCAGTAGTATAGACCCCCCCGGGACAGACTTGCATTTT. The chain combines TRBV19 with TRBJ1-5; 7 positions match TRBD1. Germline CDR1 LNHDA, CDR2 SQIVND (reference sequence). V was clipped by 0 bases and J by 15 bases; unmatched bases: 11. The CDR3 consists of 14 residues.

The chain recombines TRBV19 with TRBJ2-3; 8 bases map to TRBD2. The ends lost 9 bases at V and 1 base at J; junction bases unmatched: 9. The length of the CDR3 is 15 residues. Germline assignment: CDR1 LNHDA and CDR2 SQIVND (reference sequence). The CDR3 bases are TGTGCCAGCGCCCCGGGAGGGCCGGGCACAGATACGCAGTATTTT. Protein product: CASAPGGPGTDTQYF.

The rearrangement joins TRBV11-3 to TRBJ2-1, with 7 bases matching TRBD2. The V segment lost 6 bases and the J segment 5 bases; nucleotides outside the gene matches: 13. In germline, CDR1 is SGHNT, CDR2 YENEEA. This CDR3 region has 16 residues. The CDR3 DNA follows: TGTGCCAGCAGTCCTTTCGGGCTAGCGGCAAACAATGAGCAGTTCTTC. Protein product: CASSPFGLAANNEQFF.

The chain couples TRBV3-1 (or the pseudogene TRBV3-2) to TRBJ1-5; D remains ambiguous. CDR3 length equals 14 residues. The germline V and J ends were trimmed by 3 bases and 3 bases, with 9 bases remaining between them. Looked up from germline, CDR1 is LGHDT and CDR2 is YNNKEL (reference sequence). CDR3 nucleotide sequence: TGTGCCAGCAGCCATAACGGGCACAATCAGCCCCAGCATTTT. Its protein is CASSHNGHNQPQHF.